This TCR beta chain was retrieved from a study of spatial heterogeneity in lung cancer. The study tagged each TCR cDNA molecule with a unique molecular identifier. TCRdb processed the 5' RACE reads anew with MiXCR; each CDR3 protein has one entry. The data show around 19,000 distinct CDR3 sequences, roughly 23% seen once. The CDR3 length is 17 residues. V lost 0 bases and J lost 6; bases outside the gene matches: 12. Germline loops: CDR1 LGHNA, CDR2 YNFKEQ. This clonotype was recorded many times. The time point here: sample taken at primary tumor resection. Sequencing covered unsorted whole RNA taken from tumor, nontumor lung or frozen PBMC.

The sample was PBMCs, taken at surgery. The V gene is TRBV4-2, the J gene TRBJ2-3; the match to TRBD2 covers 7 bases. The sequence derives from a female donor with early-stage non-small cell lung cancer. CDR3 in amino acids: CASSQDWLAEATDTQYF. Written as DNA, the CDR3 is TGTGCCAGCAGCCAAGATTGGCTAGCGGAGGCCACTGATACGCAGTATTTT.